Shown below are 20 T cell receptor beta chains from a single sample sequenced in a study of blood T cell repertoires in COVID-19. Sequencing used immunoSEQ multiplex PCR; TCRdb keeps in-frame clones, though not all of them. The sample shows about 370,000 clones, more than 80% of them seen only once. Sequencing was done on a sample of peripheral blood. These receptors came from a woman in her thirties with COVID-19, enrolled during active disease.

Details on this clone: Within the sample, other DNA sequences also encode this same CDR3. V is TRBV2 and J is TRBJ2-6; a weak D match, TRBD1 (6 bases). The germline V and J ends were trimmed by 5 bases and 1 base, with 9 bases remaining between them. The length of the CDR3 is 15 residues. The V gene's germline CDR1 is SNHLY and CDR2 FYNNEI. CDR3: CASSPQGSGANVLTF. CDR3 nucleotide sequence: TGTGCCAGCAGTCCCCAGGGGTCTGGGGCCAACGTCCTGACTTTC.

For the CDR3, the DNA is TGTGCTAGTGGTTTGGGACTAGCGGGGGGAGAGACCCAGTACTTC. The encoded protein is CASGLGLAGGETQYF. This chain joins TRBV12-5 and TRBJ2-5, with 13 bases identical to TRBD2. Germline CDR1 LGHNT, CDR2 FRNRAP. V gave up 1 base and J gave up 4 bases; unmatched junction bases: 0. The CDR3 length is 15 residues. Full variable domain (remainder filled in from reference TRBV12-5 and TRBJ2-5): DARVTQTPRHKVTEMGQEVTMRCQPILGHNTVFWYRQTMMQGLELLAYFRNRAPLDDSGMPKDRFSAEMPDATLATLKIQPSEPRDSAVYFCASGLGLAGGETQYFGPGTRLLVL.

This rearrangement joins TRBV28 to TRBJ1-3, with D perhaps TRBD1 (6 bases). Germline lookup yields CDR1 MDHEN and CDR2 SYDVKM. The CDR3 is 15 residues long. The V end was cut by 6 bases, the J end by 0 bases, with 12 bases between. The CDR3 sequence: CASRNYRVSGNTIYF. CDR3 nucleotide sequence: TGTGCCAGCAGAAACTACAGGGTCTCTGGAAACACCATATATTTT.

DNA for the CDR3: TGTGCCAGCAGCTTGGGACAGGAGTACAATGAGCAGTTCTTC. Its translation: CASSLGQEYNEQFF. The chain has TRBV5-8 and TRBJ2-1, with D maybe TRBD1 (6 bases). V lost 0 bases and J lost 4, with 8 bases in between. The V gene's germline CDR1 is SGHTS and CDR2 YDEGEE. The CDR3 has 14 amino acids.

The count of this clone is one. The chain joins TRBV20-1 to TRBJ2-3; D not certain. The germline V and J ends were trimmed by 1 base and 11 bases, with 10 bases remaining between them. Germline V gives CDR1 DFQATT, CDR2 SNEGSKA (reference sequence). This CDR3 is built from 11 residues. In DNA form, the CDR3 reads TGCAGTGCTAGAGGGCCCTCCCGGCAGTATTTT. It specifies CSARGPSRQYF.

The gene calls are TRBV19 and TRBJ2-1; 7 bases are shared with TRBD1. The germline CDR1 and CDR2 sequences are LNHDA and SQIVND (reference sequence). The CDR3 sequence is 14 residues long. With 3 bases clipped from V and 4 bases from J, the junction kept 3 bases outside the gene matches. In nucleotides, the CDR3 is TGTGCCAGTAGTATCGGGACAGTTTACAATGAGCAGTTCTTC. Its protein product is CASSIGTVYNEQFF.

CDR3 sequence: CASSSGGYEQYF. The CDR3 bases are TGTGCCAGCAGCTCCGGGGGCTACGAGCAGTACTTC. The chain uses TRBV13 and TRBJ2-7; a weak D match, TRBD2 (6 bases). The V and J ends lost 4 bases and 3 bases respectively, with 7 bases between them. Germline-derived CDR1 and CDR2 are PRHDT and FYEKMQ (reference sequence). The CDR3 contains 12 residues.

The rearrangement links TRBV6-5 to TRBJ2-3, with D possibly matching TRBD2 (6 bases). With 1 base removed from V and 2 bases from J, the gap between germline ends came to 10 bases. This CDR3 has 15 amino acids. CDR1 is MNHEY, CDR2 SVGAGI, per germline. For the CDR3, the DNA is TGTGCCAGCAGTTACTTGGAGGGGTCCACAGATACGCAGTATTTT. It encodes CASSYLEGSTDTQYF.

The J gene is TRBJ2-3, the V gene TRBV7-9, with TRBD1 matching over 8 bases. The V and J ends lost 4 bases and 1 base, in that order; junction bases with no gene match: 4. Per germline, CDR1 SEHNR and CDR2 FQNEAQ (reference sequence). CDR3 size: 15 residues. CDR3 in DNA: TGTGCCAGCAGCTCTCAGGGGGCTCGCACAGATACGCAGTATTTT. Translated, it gives CASSSQGARTDTQYF.

This clone has only one observation. The chain combines TRBV14 with TRBJ2-5, with TRBD2 matching 7 bases. Unmatched junction bases numbered 11, after V lost 1 base and J lost 0 bases. CDR1 SGHDN and CDR2 FVKESK come from the germline V gene. CDR3 size: 18 residues. The CDR3 DNA is TGTGCCAGCAGCCAAGCAGCGGGAAAGGGGTCGGACCAAGAGACCCAGTACTTC. Translation gives CASSQAAGKGSDQETQYF.

This clone was observed a single time. The rearrangement joins TRBV11-2 to TRBJ2-7, with D perhaps matching TRBD1 (6 bases). Germline-derived CDR1 and CDR2 are SGHAT and FQNNGV. V was trimmed by 5 bases and J by 1 base, leaving 9 bases between them. This CDR3 has 13 amino acids. DNA for the CDR3: TGTGCCAGCAGCAAAGGGGGATCCTACGAGCAGTACGTC. Translation: CASSKGGSYEQYV.

This clone was seen once. The chain employs TRBV18 and TRBJ2-1; possibly TRBD1 for D (5 bases). The germline V gene encodes CDR1 KGHSH and CDR2 LQKENI. Trimming took off 3 bases at V and 3 bases at J, with 12 bases between the two ends. This CDR3 region has 15 residues. CDR3 sequence (DNA): TGTGCCAGCTCACCTTCAGGGCGTTACTACAATGAGCAGTTCTTC. This encodes CASSPSGRYYNEQFF.

V gene TRBV11-3 combines with J gene TRBJ1-1; 9 positions agree with TRBD1. The CDR3 is 17 residues long. Germline V gives CDR1 SGHNT, CDR2 YENEEA. V dropped 3 bases and J dropped 0; count of bases not matched to a gene: 8. In DNA form, the CDR3 reads TGTGCCAGCAGCTTGGCCGGGACAGGGTGGATGAACACTGAAGCTTTCTTT. Amino acid sequence: CASSLAGTGWMNTEAFF.

J is TRBJ2-2 and V is TRBV10-3; 9 bases line up with TRBD2. With 0 bases clipped from V and 5 bases from J, the junction kept 10 bases outside the gene matches. The CDR3 covers 18 residues. Germline lookup yields CDR1 ENHRY and CDR2 SYGVKD. CDR3 in DNA: TGTGCCATCAGTGAGTCCGGTAGCGGGGGTGTTAGTACCGGGGAGCTGTTTTTT. It specifies CAISESGSGGVSTGELFF.

V is TRBV29-1 and J is TRBJ1-1; the D is unclear. The V and J ends lost 5 bases and 4 bases respectively, with 14 bases between them. Germline V gene lookup returns CDR1 SQVTM and CDR2 ANQGSEA. The CDR3 is 13 amino acids. The CDR3 coding sequence is TGCAGCGTTCTCCGCGGGTCCGGCACTGAAGCTTTCTTT. Translation: CSVLRGSGTEAFF.

CDR3 nucleotide sequence: TGTGCCAGCAGCCTAATACAGGTTACGAACACTGAAGCTTTCTTT. Residues: CASSLIQVTNTEAFF. J is TRBJ1-1 and V is TRBV11-3, with D tentatively TRBD1 (5 bases). V was pared by 5 bases and J by 1 base, with 14 bases between. CDR1 and CDR2 from the germline V gene are SGHNT and YENEEA. The CDR3 runs 15 residues.

The rearrangement joins TRBV5-4 to TRBJ2-1; D might be TRBD2 (6 bases). Germline values: CDR1 SGHNT, CDR2 YYREEE (reference sequence). The CDR3 spans 15 residues. The V end was cut by 5 bases, the J end by 2 bases, with 14 bases between. The CDR3 DNA is TGTGCCAGCAGATGGGAGGTGGACCCCTACAATGAGCAGTTCTTC. Protein sequence: CASRWEVDPYNEQFF.

The chain employs TRBV7-9 and TRBJ1-4, with TRBD1 matching over 11 bases. J was trimmed by 8 bases and V by 5 bases; bases with no gene match: 7. The CDR3 is made up of 15 amino acids. Germline values: CDR1 SEHNR, CDR2 FQNEAQ (reference sequence). This CDR3 reads CASSPGQGVREKLFF. In DNA form, the CDR3 reads TGTGCCAGCAGCCCGGGACAGGGGGTTCGGGAAAAACTGTTTTTT.

The V and J genes are TRBV5-4 and TRBJ2-1, with 8 bases fitting TRBD2. Germline loops: CDR1 SGHNT, CDR2 YYREEE (reference sequence). J was trimmed by 0 bases and V by 2 bases; bases with no gene match: 4. This CDR3 is 16 amino acids long. In DNA form, the CDR3 reads TGTGCCAGCAGCTTCAGCGGGGGTCGCTCCTACAATGAGCAGTTCTTC. It encodes CASSFSGGRSYNEQFF.

The V gene is TRBV19, the J gene TRBJ1-1; D remains unclear. Between the trimmed V and J ends, which lost 4 bases and 1 base, there was a span of 7 bases. CDR3 length: 13 amino acids. Germline V gene data show CDR1 as LNHDA and CDR2 as SQIVND (reference sequence). In DNA form, the CDR3 reads TGTGCCAGTAGTAACAACCAGAACACTGAAGCTTTCTTT. Residues: CASSNNQNTEAFF.